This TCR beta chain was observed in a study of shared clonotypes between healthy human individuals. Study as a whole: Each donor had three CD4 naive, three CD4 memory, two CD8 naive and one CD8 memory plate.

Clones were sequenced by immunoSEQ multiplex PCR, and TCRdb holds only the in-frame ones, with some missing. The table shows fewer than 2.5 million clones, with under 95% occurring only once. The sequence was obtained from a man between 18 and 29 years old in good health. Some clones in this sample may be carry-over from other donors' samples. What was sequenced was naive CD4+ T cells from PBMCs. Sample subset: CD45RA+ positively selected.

CDR3 sequence reads: CASSVGPGPVGRDSYNEQFF. The CDR3 nucleotides are TGTGCCAGCAGCGTAGGACCCGGTCCCGTCGGGAGAGACTCCTACAATGAGCAGTTCTTC. This chain connects TRBV9 to TRBJ2-1, with a possible D match to TRBD2 (6 bases). The CDR3 contains 20 residues. V gave up 0 bases and J gave up 0 bases, with 22 bases separating them. CDR1 and CDR2 from the germline V gene are SGDLS and YYNGEE.